The present entry profiles one T cell receptor beta chain with its context. Its antigen remains unknown. The source of the sample is a study of shared clonotypes between healthy human individuals. The germline CDR1 and CDR2 sequences are MNHEY and SVGAGI. This CDR3 has 14 amino acids. CD4+ cell separation produced CD45RA+ naive and CD45RA-negative memory subsets. At the deep level, the assay was run. Repertoires were generated with immunoSEQ multiplex PCR, while TCRdb's copy carries only in-frame clones and drops some. The table includes under 200,000 clones, approximately 95% detected once. Overall study findings and caveats: Researchers found naive subsets generally carried larger estimated richness than memory subsets. Clonotype sharing among donors was thought likely to change with sequencing depth.

The genes are TRBV6-5 and TRBJ2-5, with D perhaps matching TRBD2 (5 bases). Judging by the DNA end, TRBJ2-7 fits better; the J call may be wrong. The sequenced material came from naive CD4+ T cells sorted from blood. The subset here: CD45RA+ positively selected. This TCR was recovered from a young woman in good health. The CDR3 nucleotides read TGTGCCAGCAGTTACTCGATTCTAGCCGACGAGCAGTACTTC. Translating it yields CASSYSILADEQYF.